This T cell receptor (beta chain) appears in the sequencing data of a study of T cells in Graves' hyperthyroidism and ophthalmopathy. Study at large: Peripheral blood was acquired at first diagnosis, ahead of any therapy whatsoever. Study results and caveats: Most clonotypes expanded in thyroid above 0.001 were likewise present in blood.

In its sample, this clonotype was seen a few times. Its antigen is as yet unknown. Regions amplified from RNA transcripts were the TCR beta CDR3 regions. The study used the HTBI primer set for a first-round RT-PCR of the TCR CDR3. Using its own MiXCR run on the multiplex PCR reads, TCRdb lists one record per CDR3 protein. The data contain about 290,000 distinct CDR3 sequences, over 12% of them singletons. CDR3 length: 13 amino acids. Trimming took 5 bases from V and 5 from J, leaving 10 bases between them. Germline lookup yields CDR1 SGHTA and CDR2 FQGNSA. The TCR originated in a woman between 50 and 59 years old with Graves' hyperthyroidism that later progressed to Graves' ophthalmopathy. V usage is TRBV7-2 and J usage is TRBJ1-5; D not resolved. Sequences were obtained from blood. CDR3: CASSPNPDQPQHF. The CDR3 bases are TGTGCCAGCAGCCCAAACCCTGATCAGCCCCAGCATTTT.